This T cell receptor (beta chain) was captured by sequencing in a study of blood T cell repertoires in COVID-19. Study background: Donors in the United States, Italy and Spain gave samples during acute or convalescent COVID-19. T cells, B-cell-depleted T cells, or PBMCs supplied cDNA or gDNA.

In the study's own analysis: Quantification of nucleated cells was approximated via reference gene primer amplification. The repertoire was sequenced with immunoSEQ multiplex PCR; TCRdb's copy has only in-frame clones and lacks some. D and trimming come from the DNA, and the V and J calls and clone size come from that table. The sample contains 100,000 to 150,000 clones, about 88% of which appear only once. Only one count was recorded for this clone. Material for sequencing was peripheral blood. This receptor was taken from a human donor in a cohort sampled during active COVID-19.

The CDR3 nucleotides read TGTGCCAGCAGTCCGCGACAGGGGAGGTACACTGAAGCTTTCTTT. Translating gives CASSPRQGRYTEAFF. The V and J genes are TRBV27 and TRBJ1-1; 8 bases are shared with TRBD1. Germline V lookup: CDR1 MNHEY, CDR2 SMNVEV (reference sequence). This CDR3 region has 15 residues. Losses at the gene ends were 5 bases for V and 3 bases for J; bases not matched to a gene: 8.